Listed below are T cell receptor beta chains from one sample, sequenced in a study of shared clonotypes between healthy human individuals. The protocol was immunoSEQ multiplex PCR, while the TCRdb copy is restricted to in-frame clones and leaves out a portion. The sample includes around 500,000 clones, more than 75% of them seen just once. Sequencing input: PBMCs. Source of these receptors: a woman in her thirties or forties in good health. Some clones in this sample may be carry-over from other donors' samples. The CDR3 runs from the conserved cysteine through the conserved F or W. A D gene is named only where the DNA matches it firmly. Only some rows state a clone size, as once, few, many or a class for expanded clones.

v_gene: TRBV15
abundance: NA
d_gene: NA
j_gene: TRBJ2-1
CDR3nt: TGTGCCACCAGCAGAGTTGAAGGCGGAGGTTCCTACAATGAGCAGTTCTTC
CDR3aa: CATSRVEGGGSYNEQFF

v_gene: TRBV21-1
abundance: NA
d_gene: NA
j_gene: TRBJ2-7
CDR3nt: TGTGCCAGCAGCAAAGAGGGACAGGGGTCACACTCCTACGAGCAGTACTTC
CDR3aa: CASSKEGQGSHSYEQYF

v_gene: TRBV4-1
abundance: NA
d_gene: NA
j_gene: TRBJ1-1
CDR3nt: TGCGCCAGCAGCCAAGAGATCCTTGGGAGGGGAACTGAAGCTTTCTTT
CDR3aa: CASSQEILGRGTEAFF

v_gene: TRBV5-1
abundance: NA
d_gene: NA
j_gene: TRBJ2-7
CDR3nt: TGCGCCAGCAGCTCAAGGGGGTACGCCTACGAGCAGTACTTC
CDR3aa: CASSSRGYAYEQYF

v_gene: TRBV14
abundance: NA
d_gene: NA
j_gene: TRBJ1-2
CDR3nt: TGTGCCAGCAGCCTTTCACTTCGGGCCACCTCTCAGGGGATCTATGGCTACACCTTC
CDR3aa: CASSLSLRATSQGIYGYTF

v_gene: TRBV6-6
abundance: NA
d_gene: TRBD2
j_gene: TRBJ2-2
CDR3nt: TGTGCCAGCAGTGATCTAGCGGGGGCGAGGGAGCTGTTTTTT
CDR3aa: CASSDLAGARELFF

v_gene: TRBV18
abundance: NA
d_gene: TRBD2
j_gene: TRBJ2-5
CDR3nt: TGTGCCAGCTCACCACCGGGACTAGCGTTGGAGACCCAGTACTTC
CDR3aa: CASSPPGLALETQYF

v_gene: TRBV18
abundance: NA
d_gene: NA
j_gene: TRBJ1-2
CDR3nt: TGTGCCAGCTCACCTCTGACAGATGCTAACTATGGCTACACCTTC
CDR3aa: CASSPLTDANYGYTF

v_gene: TRBV7-9
abundance: NA
d_gene: NA
j_gene: TRBJ1-2
CDR3nt: TGTGCCAGCAGCTCTTATCCCCCCGGCGGCAGAAACTATGGCTACACCTTC
CDR3aa: CASSSYPPGGRNYGYTF

v_gene: TRBV2
abundance: few
d_gene: TRBD1
j_gene: TRBJ1-1
CDR3nt: TGTGCCAGCAGTGTGGACAGGTGGAACACTGAAGCTTTCTTT
CDR3aa: CASSVDRWNTEAFF

v_gene: TRBV15
abundance: NA
d_gene: TRBD1
j_gene: TRBJ2-5
CDR3nt: TGTGCCACCAGCAGGTTAGGACAGGGACCACAAGAGACCCAGTACTTC
CDR3aa: CATSRLGQGPQETQYF

v_gene: TRBV5-1
abundance: NA
d_gene: NA
j_gene: TRBJ2-1
CDR3nt: TGCGCCAGCAGCTTGGCCGTGGATAGTCGTGGCTACAATGAGCAGTTCTTC
CDR3aa: CASSLAVDSRGYNEQFF

v_gene: TRBV11-1
abundance: NA
d_gene: TRBD2
j_gene: TRBJ2-5
CDR3nt: TGTGCCAGCAGCTTCCCGACTAGCGGGAGGGCCACAGGGAAAGAGACCCAGTACTTC
CDR3aa: CASSFPTSGRATGKETQYF

v_gene: TRBV5-1
abundance: NA
d_gene: TRBD2
j_gene: TRBJ2-2
CDR3nt: TGCGCCAGCAGCTGGAGTTCTAGCGGGAGAAGGACCGGGGAGCTGTTTTTT
CDR3aa: CASSWSSSGRRTGELFF

v_gene: TRBV15
abundance: NA
d_gene: TRBD1
j_gene: TRBJ1-4
CDR3nt: TGTGCCACCAGCAGAGATGCCAGGGGGTCTGAAAAACTGTTTTTT
CDR3aa: CATSRDARGSEKLFF

v_gene: TRBV25-1
abundance: NA
d_gene: TRBD1
j_gene: TRBJ2-5
CDR3nt: TGTGCCAGCAGTGAAAGACAGGGGAAGGGGGAGACCCAGTACTTC
CDR3aa: CASSERQGKGETQYF

v_gene: TRBV28
abundance: NA
d_gene: NA
j_gene: TRBJ2-2
CDR3nt: TGTGCCAGCAGTATCATTAAGGGGGGCACCGGGGAGCTGTTTTTT
CDR3aa: CASSIIKGGTGELFF

v_gene: TRBV7-9
abundance: NA
d_gene: TRBD1
j_gene: TRBJ2-7
CDR3nt: TGTGCCAGCAGAATGGGACAGGGGGCCTACGAGCAGTACTTC
CDR3aa: CASRMGQGAYEQYF

v_gene: TRBV5-1
abundance: once
d_gene: NA
j_gene: TRBJ2-7
CDR3nt: TGCGCCAGCAGCTTGGATCAGGGGCCAACCTACGAGCAGTACTTC
CDR3aa: CASSLDQGPTYEQYF

v_gene: TRBV6-1
abundance: NA
d_gene: NA
j_gene: TRBJ2-1
CDR3nt: TGTGCCAGCAGTGAAGACGGGGGTTCCTACAATGAGCAGTTCTTC
CDR3aa: CASSEDGGSYNEQFF

v_gene: TRBV7-3
abundance: NA
d_gene: NA
j_gene: TRBJ1-1
CDR3nt: TGTGCCAGCAGCTTAGCGGGCAGCCACACTGAAGCTTTCTTT
CDR3aa: CASSLAGSHTEAFF

v_gene: TRBV19
abundance: NA
d_gene: TRBD1
j_gene: TRBJ2-5
CDR3nt: TGTGCCAGTAGTATAACAGGGGGCCAAGAGACCCAGTACTTC
CDR3aa: CASSITGGQETQYF

v_gene: TRBV7-2
abundance: NA
d_gene: NA
j_gene: TRBJ1-2
CDR3nt: TGTGCCAGCAGCTTACCGAGGGTGGGCTATGGCTACACCTTC
CDR3aa: CASSLPRVGYGYTF

v_gene: TRBV28
abundance: NA
d_gene: NA
j_gene: TRBJ2-5
CDR3nt: TGTGCCAGCAGTGGGGATAAGGTGGCTTGGCGAGAGACCCAGTACTTC
CDR3aa: CASSGDKVAWRETQYF

v_gene: TRBV5-4
abundance: NA
d_gene: NA
j_gene: TRBJ2-3
CDR3nt: TGTGCCAGCAGCTTGTTTACAGGGCCAACAGATACGCAGTATTTT
CDR3aa: CASSLFTGPTDTQYF

v_gene: TRBV28
abundance: NA
d_gene: NA
j_gene: TRBJ1-1
CDR3nt: TGTGCCAGCAGTTTAGTTTCCAGATTGCTAGCTGAAGCTTTCTTT
CDR3aa: CASSLVSRLLAEAFF

v_gene: TRBV7-3
abundance: NA
d_gene: TRBD2
j_gene: TRBJ2-1
CDR3nt: TGTGCCAGCAGCTTAAGCGGGGGGTCCTACAATGAGCAGTTCTTC
CDR3aa: CASSLSGGSYNEQFF

v_gene: TRBV7-9
abundance: few
d_gene: NA
j_gene: TRBJ1-1
CDR3nt: TGTGCCAGCAGTATCATCGAAGCTTTCTTT
CDR3aa: CASSIIEAFF

v_gene: TRBV7-3
abundance: few
d_gene: NA
j_gene: TRBJ1-1
CDR3nt: TGTGCCAGCAGCGAAAACTTGAACACTGAAGCTTTCTTT
CDR3aa: CASSENLNTEAFF

v_gene: TRBV30
abundance: NA
d_gene: NA
j_gene: TRBJ2-2
CDR3nt: TGTGCCTGGAGTGTACAGAACACCGGGGAGCTGTTTTTT
CDR3aa: CAWSVQNTGELFF

v_gene: TRBV18
abundance: NA
d_gene: TRBD2
j_gene: TRBJ2-1
CDR3nt: TGTGCCAGCTCACCACTGGGGAGGGCCAATGAGCAGTTCTTC
CDR3aa: CASSPLGRANEQFF

v_gene: TRBV7-7
abundance: NA
d_gene: TRBD1
j_gene: TRBJ2-2
CDR3nt: TGTGCTAGCGGACTGGACAGGGCGAACACCGGGGAGCTGTTTTTT
CDR3aa: CASGLDRANTGELFF

v_gene: TRBV2
abundance: NA
d_gene: NA
j_gene: TRBJ2-5
CDR3nt: TGTGCCAGCAGTGTATCGGGGGAGACCCAGTACTTC
CDR3aa: CASSVSGETQYF

v_gene: TRBV4-1
abundance: NA
d_gene: NA
j_gene: TRBJ1-1
CDR3nt: TGCGCCAGCAGCCCCCCACGGGGGACTGAAGCTTTCTTT
CDR3aa: CASSPPRGTEAFF

v_gene: TRBV19
abundance: NA
d_gene: NA
j_gene: TRBJ2-7
CDR3nt: TGTGCCAGTTCCGGGACATCGAGCTCCTACGAGCAGTACTTC
CDR3aa: CASSGTSSSYEQYF

v_gene: TRBV5-1
abundance: NA
d_gene: TRBD2
j_gene: TRBJ2-5
CDR3nt: TGCGCCAGCAGTCAATCCGGACTAGCGAAAGAGACCCAGTACTTC
CDR3aa: CASSQSGLAKETQYF

v_gene: TRBV29-1
abundance: NA
d_gene: NA
j_gene: TRBJ2-6
CDR3nt: TGCAGCGTTGAACCCTCTGGGGCCAACGTCCTGACTTTC
CDR3aa: CSVEPSGANVLTF

v_gene: TRBV28
abundance: few
d_gene: NA
j_gene: TRBJ1-5
CDR3nt: TGTGCCAGCACAACACCCCAGGGTTCTGCCCAGCATTTT
CDR3aa: CASTTPQGSAQHF

v_gene: TRBV30
abundance: many
d_gene: NA
j_gene: TRBJ1-2
CDR3nt: TGTGCCTGGAGTGCGGGGGGCGATTATGGCTACACCTTC
CDR3aa: CAWSAGGDYGYTF

v_gene: TRBV28
abundance: NA
d_gene: NA
j_gene: TRBJ2-3
CDR3nt: TGTGCCAGCAGTTCCCCTGGGGGGACAGATACGCAGTATTTT
CDR3aa: CASSSPGGTDTQYF

v_gene: TRBV7-3
abundance: NA
d_gene: NA
j_gene: TRBJ2-3
CDR3nt: TGTGCCAGCAGCTTATGGTCGGGTGGGGCAGATACGCAGTATTTT
CDR3aa: CASSLWSGGADTQYF

v_gene: TRBV9
abundance: NA
d_gene: TRBD1
j_gene: TRBJ2-5
CDR3nt: TGTGCCAGCAGCGTAGACAGGGGGGAGACCCAGTACTTC
CDR3aa: CASSVDRGETQYF